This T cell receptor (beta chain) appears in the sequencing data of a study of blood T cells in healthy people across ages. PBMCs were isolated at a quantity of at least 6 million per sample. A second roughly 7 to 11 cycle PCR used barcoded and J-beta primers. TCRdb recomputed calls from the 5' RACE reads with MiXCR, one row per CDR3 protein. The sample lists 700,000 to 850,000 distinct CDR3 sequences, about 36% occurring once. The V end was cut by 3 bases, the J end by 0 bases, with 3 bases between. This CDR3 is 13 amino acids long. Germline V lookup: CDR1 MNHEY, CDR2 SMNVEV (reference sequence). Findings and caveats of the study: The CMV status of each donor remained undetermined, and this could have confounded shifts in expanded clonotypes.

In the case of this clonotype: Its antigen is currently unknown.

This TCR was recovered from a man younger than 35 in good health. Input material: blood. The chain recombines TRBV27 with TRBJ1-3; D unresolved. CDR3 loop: CASSFDSGNTIYF. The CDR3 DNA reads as TGTGCCAGCAGTTTCGACTCTGGAAACACCATATATTTT.